The next 9 T cell receptor beta chains were all read from a single sample in a study of blood T cell repertoires in COVID-19. The protocol was immunoSEQ multiplex PCR, while the TCRdb copy is restricted to in-frame clones and leaves out a portion. The sample carries 200,000 to 250,000 clones, 82% recorded once. The sequenced sample was PBMCs or T cells enriched from blood (not recorded which). These receptors all stem from a woman aged 55-70 years who had recovered from COVID-19.

This chain joins TRBV18 and TRBJ1-1; no reliable D call. The CDR3 has 12 residues. V was pared by 6 bases and J by 6 bases, with 11 bases between. Per the germline V gene, CDR1 is KGHSH and CDR2 is LQKENI. The CDR3 is CASSVRGSEAFF. CDR3 bases: TGTGCCAGCTCCGTCCGAGGGTCTGAAGCTTTCTTT. Variable domain in full (rest from reference TRBV18 and TRBJ1-1): NAGVMQNPRHLVRRRGQEARLRCSPMKGHSHVYWYRQLPEEGLKFMVYLQKENIIDESGMPKERFSAEFPKEGPSILRIQQVVRGDSAAYFCASSVRGSEAFFGQGTRLTVV.

V and J are TRBV19 and TRBJ1-2; D unclear. Trimming cost V 7 bases and J 8 bases, with 11 bases left between them. The CDR3 is 11 amino acids. Germline-derived CDR1 and CDR2 are LNHDA and SQIVND (reference sequence). The CDR3 region has the DNA TGTGCCAGTAACGACTTTAGAGGCTACACCTTC. Its translation: CASNDFRGYTF.

The chain uses TRBV2 and TRBJ2-2; D not certain. CDR3 length: 14 amino acids. The V end lost 6 bases, the J end lost 2 bases, and 10 bases lay between the germline ends. Germline V gene sequence: CDR1 SNHLY, CDR2 FYNNEI. The DNA of the CDR3 is TGTGCCAGCAGGGTCACTATCAACACCGGGGAGCTGTTTTTT. It specifies CASRVTINTGELFF.

V usage is TRBV10-3 and J usage is TRBJ1-5; TRBD1 agrees at 10 bases. This CDR3 is built from 17 residues. Trimming cost V 3 bases and J 3 bases; bases outside gene matches: 8. Germline CDR1 ENHRY, CDR2 SYGVKD. The CDR3 region has the DNA TGTGCCATCAGTGAACCCCGGACAGGGGGATACAATCAGCCCCAGCATTTT. Protein product: CAISEPRTGGYNQPQHF.

The V gene is TRBV6-5, the J gene TRBJ1-2; tentatively, D is TRBD1 (5 bases). Trimming left V 6 bases short and J 2 bases short, with 10 bases between. CDR3 length equals 13 residues. CDR1 MNHEY and CDR2 SVGAGI come from the germline V gene. CDR3 region: CASRPDRNYGYTF. DNA of the CDR3: TGTGCCAGCAGACCCGACAGAAACTATGGCTACACCTTC.

The genes are TRBV5-8 and TRBJ2-3; TRBD2 matches 7 bases. V lost 2 bases to trimming and J lost 3 bases; unmatched junction nucleotides: 6. Germline CDR1 SGHTS, CDR2 YDEGEE. The CDR3 is 15 amino acids. The CDR3 sequence: CASSFGLVGTDTQYF. The CDR3 DNA follows: TGTGCCAGCAGCTTTGGACTAGTGGGGACAGATACGCAGTATTTT.

This chain uses TRBV10-3 with TRBJ1-2; D is undetermined. V was shortened by 0 bases and J by 4 bases, with 12 bases between the two germline ends. This CDR3 spans 15 amino acids. Germline CDR1 and CDR2: ENHRY and SYGVKD. CDR3 sequence (DNA): TGTGCCATCAGTGAGTCCTTGAGGGAGGGCTATGGCTACACCTTC. It translates to CAISESLREGYGYTF.

V and J are TRBV19 and TRBJ1-2; weak D call: TRBD1 (6 bases). CDR1 LNHDA and CDR2 SQIVND come from the germline V gene (reference sequence). V lost 0 bases, J lost 3 bases, and 11 bases lay in between. This CDR3 is built from 15 residues. CDR3 DNA: TGTGCCAGTAGTATAGAGGACAGTCGCTACTATGGCTACACCTTC. Protein product: CASSIEDSRYYGYTF.

This chain connects TRBV7-3 to TRBJ2-3, with 8 nucleotides matching TRBD2. From germline, CDR1 is SGHTA and CDR2 FQGTGA. This CDR3 has 14 residues. Trimming took 5 bases from V and 4 from J; bases not matched to a gene: 5. CDR3: CASSRTSRADTQYF. DNA for the CDR3: TGTGCCAGCAGCCGGACTAGCCGGGCAGATACGCAGTATTTT.